This TCR beta chain was found in a study of blood T cell repertoires in COVID-19. Study-wide background: Sample material is recorded as cDNA or gDNA derived from T cells, B-cell-depleted T cells, or PBMCs.

The ends were cut back, 5 bases at V and 3 bases at J, with 16 bases in the middle. Germline CDR1 is SGHRS and CDR2 is YFSETQ. The CDR3 has 15 residues. Recruits, aged roughly 18 to 100 years, lived in some 25 US areas. Participant-given clinical history determined each cohort assignment. Authors' methods: By means of reference gene primer amplification, nucleated cell counts were estimated. The method was immunoSEQ multiplex PCR; TCRdb's version includes in-frame clones alone and lacks a portion of them. That table furnishes V, J and clone size, whereas the DNA furnished D and trimming. The table includes around 450,000 clones, 87% detected once.

The chain combines TRBV5-1 with TRBJ2-3, with D perhaps matching TRBD1 (6 bases). Sequenced material: PBMCs or T cells enriched from blood (not recorded which). The origin of this receptor is a young woman with acute COVID-19. The CDR3 bases are TGCGCCAGCAGACCAACCGGGACACAGACAGATACGCAGTATTTT. Translating it yields CASRPTGTQTDTQYF.